One sample yielded the 25 T cell receptor beta chains listed below, sequenced in a study of type 1 regulatory T cells. TCRdb reanalysed the reads using MiXCR and keeps one entry per CDR3 protein. Of over 55,000 distinct CDR3 sequences listed, about 69% were seen once; the top ten hold 6% to 9%. The antigens these receptors bind are not known. Sequenced: cultured T cells, either the whole culture or a sorted T cell fraction (not recorded which). The subset is: Tr1-enriched cell product generated in vitro against host alloantigens. These TCRs come from a human donor in good health.

The chain uses TRBV4-2 and TRBJ2-7, with a tentative D call TRBD1 (5 bases). CDR1 is LGHNA, CDR2 YNFKEQ, per germline. The CDR3 spans 15 residues. With 1 base removed from V and 5 bases from J, the gap between germline ends came to 15 bases. This chain's CDR3 is CASSQGIPGKNEQYF. CDR3 coding DNA: TGTGCCAGCAGCCAAGGAATACCAGGGAAAAACGAGCAGTACTTC.

By sample share, this clonotype is medium-sized. This rearrangement joins TRBV15 to TRBJ2-5; TRBD1 aligns across 9 bases. CDR3 size: 14 residues. Germline trimming cut 6 bases from V and 5 bases from J; bases unmatched to any gene: 7. CDR1 and CDR2 (germline): LNHNV, YYDKDF (reference sequence). The CDR3 loop is CATRTGQGFETQYF. The CDR3 nucleotides are TGTGCCACCAGGACCGGACAGGGGTTTGAGACCCAGTACTTC.

The genes are TRBV5-1 and TRBJ2-2, with a possible D match to TRBD2 (6 bases). Germline CDR1 SGHRS, CDR2 YFSETQ. Trimming left V 0 bases short and J 4 bases short, with 16 bases between. This CDR3 is built from 17 residues. The CDR3 region is CASSLAGGGRATGELFF. DNA of the CDR3: TGCGCCAGCAGCTTGGCCGGTGGAGGGCGCGCCACCGGGGAGCTGTTTTTT. The full variable domain, in which reference TRBV5-1 and TRBJ2-2 provide the parts outside the CDR3, is KAGVTQTPRYLIKTRGQQVTLSCSPISGHRSVSWYQQTPGQGLQFLFEYFSETQRNKGNFPGRFSGRQFSNSRSEMNVSTLELGDSALYLCASSLAGGGRATGELFFGEGSRLTVL.

This clonotype was counted between two and nine times. The chain joins TRBV6-5 to TRBJ1-1; tentative D call: TRBD1 (6 bases). Germline V CDR1 and CDR2: MNHEY, SVGAGI. This CDR3 spans 13 amino acids. Trimming stripped 5 bases from V and 6 bases from J, with 13 bases between. CDR3 amino acids: CASSPTGRAEAFF. Written as DNA, the CDR3 is TGTGCCAGCAGTCCTACAGGGAGGGCTGAAGCTTTCTTT.

This chain connects TRBV28 to TRBJ2-7, with 11 bases aligning to TRBD1. Germline CDR1 is MDHEN and CDR2 is SYDVKM. The CDR3 totals 15 residues. V lost 5 bases, J lost 3 bases, and 6 bases stayed unmatched. The CDR3 sequence is CASSGPGTGGYEQYF. CDR3 sequence (DNA): TGTGCCAGCAGTGGACCCGGGACAGGGGGCTACGAGCAGTACTTC.

The chain employs TRBV24-1 and TRBJ2-1; D not certain. The CDR3 covers 15 residues. The V end was cut by 4 bases, the J end by 5 bases, with 14 bases between. CDR1 is KGHDR, CDR2 SFDVKD, per germline. The CDR3 bases are TGTGCCACCAGTGACCAGGCAGTTGGCGACAATGAGCAGTTCTTC. Residues: CATSDQAVGDNEQFF.

In its sample, this clonotype was seen a few times. The chain carries TRBV20-1 and TRBJ1-5, with a tentative D call TRBD1 (5 bases). V lost 0 bases and J 3 bases, leaving 15 bases between the germline ends. CDR1 is DFQATT, CDR2 SNEGSKA, per germline (reference sequence). The CDR3 spans 16 residues. CDR3 protein: CSARDALGDFNQPQHF. As DNA, the CDR3 is TGCAGTGCTAGAGATGCGCTTGGGGACTTCAATCAGCCCCAGCATTTT.

For the CDR3, the DNA is TGTGCCAGCAGCTTAAGTGGGCAGGGTACTGAAGCTTTCTTT. Translation: CASSLSGQGTEAFF. The chain combines TRBV7-2 with TRBJ1-1; D is perhaps TRBD1 (5 bases). Germline assignment: CDR1 SGHTA and CDR2 FQGNSA. The CDR3 length is 14 residues. V was cut by 2 bases and J by 5 bases, with 12 bases left in between.

The rearrangement links TRBV13 to TRBJ2-7; D possibly corresponds to TRBD1 (6 bases). The CDR3 covers 17 residues. Germline CDR1 and CDR2: PRHDT and FYEKMQ (reference sequence). The V end lost 4 bases, the J end lost 2 bases, and 21 bases lay between the germline ends. DNA for the CDR3: TGTGCCAGCAGCTCCAGGGGTGCGGGCAGGAATCCCTACGAGCAGTACTTC. Translated, it gives CASSSRGAGRNPYEQYF.

A word on this clonotype: Sequence at one end of the junction differs from germline and may be a read error. V and J are TRBV20-1 and TRBJ1-1; a possible D gene is TRBD1 (6 bases). Germline V CDR1 and CDR2: DFQATT, SNEGSKA (reference sequence). The CDR3 extends over 13 amino acids. CDR3 sequence reads: CSARRGANIEAFF. The DNA of the CDR3 is TGCAGTGCTCGCAGGGGAGCGAACATTGAAGCTTTCTTT.

The chain is built from TRBV5-1 and TRBJ2-1; D gene ambiguous. CDR3 length: 15 amino acids. Looked up from germline, CDR1 is SGHRS and CDR2 is YFSETQ. Trimming took 0 bases from V and 0 from J, leaving 7 bases between them. CDR3 amino acids: CASSLEPSSYNEQFF. The CDR3 bases are TGCGCCAGCAGCTTGGAACCGAGCTCCTACAATGAGCAGTTCTTC.

In its sample, this clonotype was seen many times. This sequence joins TRBV28 and TRBJ2-7, with a weak D call TRBD1 (5 bases). This CDR3 spans 14 amino acids. Between the trimmed V and J ends, which lost 5 bases and 4 bases, there was a span of 15 bases. From germline, CDR1 is MDHEN and CDR2 SYDVKM. The CDR3 reads CASSPPPPGYEQYF. The CDR3 region has the DNA TGTGCCAGCAGTCCACCCCCACCAGGGTACGAGCAGTACTTC.

This chain links TRBV18 with TRBJ1-6, with unresolved D. V was cut by 3 bases and J by 7 bases, with 4 bases left in between. The germline V gene encodes CDR1 KGHSH and CDR2 LQKENI. The CDR3 runs to 12 residues. DNA for the CDR3: TGTGCCAGCTCACCGGGCAATTCACCCCTCCACTTT. Protein product: CASSPGNSPLHF.

The V gene is TRBV6-1, the J gene TRBJ2-7; D remains unclear. Germline V gives CDR1 MNHNS, CDR2 SASEGT. Between the trimmed V and J ends, which lost 5 bases and 5 bases, there was a span of 16 bases. The CDR3 is made up of 14 amino acids. CDR3 protein: CASSLPRDNHEQYF. DNA of the CDR3: TGTGCCAGCAGTCTGCCCCGAGACAACCACGAGCAGTACTTC.

The chain uses TRBV5-1 and TRBJ2-2; 11 bases match TRBD2. Germline V gene data show CDR1 as SGHRS and CDR2 as YFSETQ. J lost 4 bases, V lost 2 bases, and 7 bases had no gene match. The CDR3 is made up of 17 amino acids. The CDR3 sequence: CASSFLGGTSGTGELFF. CDR3 nucleotides: TGCGCCAGCAGCTTCCTTGGTGGGACTAGCGGCACCGGGGAGCTGTTTTTT.

This chain uses TRBV12-3 or TRBV12-4 with TRBJ2-5; the D gene is possibly TRBD2 (6 bases). The CDR3 spans 16 residues. V lost 1 base, J lost 6 bases, and 18 bases lay in between. Here the CDR3 reads CASSLGSGGARKTQYF. CDR3 in DNA: TGTGCCAGCAGTTTAGGTTCCGGGGGAGCTAGGAAGACCCAGTACTTC.

The V call is TRBV5-1, the J call TRBJ2-5, with a weak D call TRBD2 (6 bases). There are 15 residues in the CDR3. V dropped 1 base and J dropped 2 bases, with 12 bases sitting between them. Germline V CDR1 and CDR2: SGHRS, YFSETQ. CDR3 bases: TGCGCCAGCAGCTTGATGCCTAGCGATCAAGAGACCCAGTACTTC. It yields the protein CASSLMPSDQETQYF.

This chain joins TRBV6-2 or TRBV6-3 and TRBJ2-1; possibly TRBD1 for D (6 bases). The germline V gene encodes CDR1 MNHEY and CDR2 SVGEGT. V shed 0 bases and J shed 8 bases, with 14 bases lying between them. This CDR3 has 15 amino acids. The CDR3: CASSYSRAEGDEQFF. As DNA, the CDR3 is TGTGCCAGCAGTTACTCGAGGGCCGAGGGGGATGAGCAGTTCTTC.

The chain is built from TRBV28 and TRBJ2-7; D tentatively fits TRBD1 or TRBD2 (5 bases each). This CDR3 has 17 amino acids. CDR1 MDHEN and CDR2 SYDVKM come from the germline V gene. V gave up 8 bases and J gave up 4 bases, with 27 bases separating them. The CDR3 protein is CASARINSGAGFYEQYF. CDR3 DNA: TGTGCCAGCGCCCGCATTAACTCCGGGGCAGGATTTTACGAGCAGTACTTC.

V gene TRBV21-1 combines with J gene TRBJ2-1; the table names TRBD2, a call not compared with the DNA. TRBV21-1 is recorded as a pseudogene. The CDR3 covers 18 residues. The CDR3 protein is CASSKGGQTSGSVNEQFF. The CDR3 DNA is TGTGCCAGCAGCAAAGGGGGCCAGACTAGCGGGAGCGTAAATGAGCAGTTCTTC.

Only a few counts were recorded for this clonotype. V usage is TRBV7-2 and J usage is TRBJ2-5; D unresolved. The CDR3 has 15 residues. V was trimmed by 4 bases and J by 5 bases, leaving 17 bases between them. Germline V CDR1 and CDR2: SGHTA, FQGNSA. The CDR3 reads CASSSQSIPLETQYF. The CDR3 DNA reads TGTGCCAGCAGCTCCCAATCAATCCCCCTGGAGACCCAGTACTTC.

Turning to this clonotype: The junction departs from the called germline gene at one end, perhaps through a read error. The rearrangement uses TRBV11-3 and TRBJ1-1; 7 positions match TRBD1. CDR3 size: 13 residues. Germline CDR1 SGHNT, CDR2 YENEEA. In DNA, the CDR3 is TGTGCCAGCAGTTCCGGGACAGACACTGAACCTTTCTTT. It is translated as CASSSGTDTEPFF.

This chain uses TRBV28 with TRBJ2-1; no reliable D call. CDR3 length: 11 amino acids. V shed 4 bases and J shed 3 bases, with 1 base lying between them. Per germline, CDR1 MDHEN and CDR2 SYDVKM. CDR3 protein: CASSYYNEQFF. The CDR3 nucleotides read TGTGCCAGCAGTTACTACAATGAGCAGTTCTTC.

The CDR3 nucleotides are TGTGCCAGCAGTTCAGGGAGGGAGCAGCCCCAGCATTTT. It specifies CASSSGREQPQHF. This chain links TRBV12-3 or TRBV12-4 with TRBJ1-5, with D possibly matching TRBD1 (5 bases). V dropped 4 bases and J dropped 7 bases, with 11 bases sitting between them. CDR3 length equals 13 residues.

CDR3 nucleotides: TGTGCCAGCAGTTACTCCACACCCGGGACTAGCGGTTTGGTAAAGACCCAGTACTTC. This translates into CASSYSTPGTSGLVKTQYF. The V gene is TRBV6-5, the J gene TRBJ2-5, with TRBD2 matching over 11 bases. The CDR3 runs 19 residues. With 0 bases clipped from V and 6 bases from J, the junction kept 15 bases outside the gene matches. CDR1 is MNHEY, CDR2 SVGAGI, per germline.